This T cell receptor (beta chain) was sequenced for a study of blood T cell repertoires in COVID-19. Background on the study: Sites across the United States, Italy and Spain contributed samples from acute and convalescent COVID-19.

The table came from immunoSEQ multiplex PCR; TCRdb's copy has only in-frame clones and leaves some out. The table has about 270,000 clones, around four fifths seen once. Germline V gene sequence: CDR1 GTSNPN, CDR2 SVGIG (reference sequence). The CDR3 is made up of 15 amino acids. Trimming left V 5 bases short and J 4 bases short, with 17 bases between. The sequencing input was peripheral blood. V is TRBV30 and J is TRBJ1-4, with TRBD1 as a possible D gene (5 bases). This clonotype was sampled from a woman aged 50 to 60 who had recovered from COVID-19. The CDR3 sequence is CAWHRGGAHNEKLFF. CDR3 nucleotides: TGTGCCTGGCACCGGGGCGGGGCCCATAATGAAAAACTGTTTTTT.